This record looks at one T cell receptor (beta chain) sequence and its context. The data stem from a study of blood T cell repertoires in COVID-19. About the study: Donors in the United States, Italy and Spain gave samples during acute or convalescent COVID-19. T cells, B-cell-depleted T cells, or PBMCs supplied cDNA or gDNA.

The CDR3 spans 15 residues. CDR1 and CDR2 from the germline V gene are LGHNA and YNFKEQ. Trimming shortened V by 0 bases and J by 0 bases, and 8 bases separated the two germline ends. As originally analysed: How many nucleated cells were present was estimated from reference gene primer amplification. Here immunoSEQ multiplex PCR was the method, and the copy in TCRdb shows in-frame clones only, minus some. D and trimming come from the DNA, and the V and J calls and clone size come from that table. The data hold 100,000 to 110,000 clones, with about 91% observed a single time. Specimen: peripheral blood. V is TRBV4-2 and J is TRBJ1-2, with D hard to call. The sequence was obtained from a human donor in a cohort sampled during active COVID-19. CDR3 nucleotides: TGTGCCAGCAGCCAAGATCTGGTAGCTAACTATGGCTACACCTTC. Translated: CASSQDLVANYGYTF.